A single sample gave rise to the 27 T cell receptor beta chains below, sequenced in a study of beta chain features in type 1 diabetes. The investigators reverse transcribed all of the isolated RNA, so they sequenced expressed TCRB transcripts. Sequencing was performed with immunoSEQ multiplex PCR; in TCRdb, only in-frame clones are kept and a portion is missing. The sample has 900,000 or so clones, 17% seen once. Sequenced material: naive CD4+ T cells from blood. The receptors were gathered from a woman between 18 and 29 years old in good health.

J is TRBJ2-3 and V is TRBV7-9; the D gene is possibly TRBD1 (5 bases). Trimming pared 5 bases from V and 2 bases from J, leaving 14 bases between. The CDR3 extends over 15 amino acids. The V gene's germline CDR1 is SEHNR and CDR2 FQNEAQ (reference sequence). CDR3 amino acids: CASSRPTGHTDTQYF. The CDR3 bases are TGTGCCAGCAGCCGACCCACAGGTCACACAGATACGCAGTATTTT.

The J gene is TRBJ1-4, the V gene TRBV19, with D uncertain. The CDR3 extends over 14 amino acids. CDR1 is LNHDA, CDR2 SQIVND, per germline (reference sequence). The ends were cut back, 2 bases at V and 3 bases at J, with 7 bases in the middle. The CDR3 loop reads CASSISGANEKLFF. The CDR3 DNA sequence: TGTGCCAGTAGTATATCGGGAGCTAATGAAAAACTGTTTTTT.

This clone appeared a few times. At one end the junction does not follow the germline gene, possibly because of a read error. V gene TRBV5-1 combines with J gene TRBJ2-7; no reliable D call. The CDR3 totals 12 residues. From germline, CDR1 is SGHRS and CDR2 YFSETQ. The CDR3 here is CASRLGSREQYF. The CDR3 coding sequence is TGCGCCAGCAGATTGGGTAGCCGCGAGCAGTACTTC.

The chain carries TRBV7-3 and TRBJ1-2; the match to TRBD1 covers 11 bases. Trimming removed 5 bases from V and 4 bases from J; junction bases left unmatched: 9. Germline CDR1 and CDR2: SGHTA and FQGTGA. The CDR3 has 16 residues. DNA for the CDR3: TGTGCCAGCAGCCTTGGACAGGGGGCAGATGGCTATGGCTACACCTTC. Translated, it gives CASSLGQGADGYGYTF.

The rearrangement links TRBV18 to TRBJ1-1; no definite D call. Trimming left V 5 bases short and J 1 base short, with 11 bases between. Looked up from germline, CDR1 is KGHSH and CDR2 is LQKENI. This CDR3 has 14 residues. The CDR3 loop reads CASSIGSGNTEAFF. The DNA for the CDR3 is TGTGCCAGCTCAATTGGGTCCGGGAACACTGAAGCTTTCTTT.

This chain uses TRBV28 with TRBJ2-5; 9 positions agree with TRBD2. Germline CDR1 is MDHEN and CDR2 is SYDVKM. The length of the CDR3 is 16 residues. Trimming removed 5 bases from V and 5 bases from J; junction bases left unmatched: 12. CDR3 sequence reads: CASSLHSGSFRETQYF. CDR3 DNA: TGTGCCAGCAGTCTACATAGCGGGAGTTTCCGGGAGACCCAGTACTTC.

This clone was counted between two and nine times. V is TRBV4-3 and J is TRBJ1-4; D might be TRBD1 (5 bases). The V end lost 0 bases, the J end lost 4 bases, and 12 bases lay between the germline ends. CDR1 is LGHNA and CDR2 is YSLEER in the germline V gene. The CDR3 has 16 residues. The CDR3 spells CASSQDRNRRNEKLFF. In DNA form, the CDR3 reads TGCGCCAGCAGCCAAGATCGTAACAGGCGTAATGAAAAACTGTTTTTT.

This chain uses TRBV27 with TRBJ1-5; 7 nucleotides line up with TRBD1. Looked up from germline, CDR1 is MNHEY and CDR2 is SMNVEV (reference sequence). This CDR3 is built from 15 residues. Trimming cost V 5 bases and J 1 base; bases outside gene matches: 5. The CDR3 region is CASSPGTVSNQPQHF. DNA for the CDR3: TGTGCCAGCAGTCCCGGGACAGTAAGCAATCAGCCCCAGCATTTT.

The V call is TRBV6-5, the J call TRBJ2-1, with 9 bases that match TRBD2. V shed 6 bases and J 7 bases; nucleotides not matched to a gene: 10. CDR3 length: 15 residues. Germline V gene sequence: CDR1 MNHEY, CDR2 SVGAGI. This CDR3 reads CASRVGTSRGNEQFF. CDR3 in DNA: TGTGCCAGCAGGGTAGGGACTAGCCGTGGGAATGAGCAGTTCTTC.

This chain connects TRBV28 to TRBJ1-1; D call uncertain. V lost 4 bases and J lost 10, with 16 bases in between. CDR3 length equals 13 residues. The germline V gene encodes CDR1 MDHEN and CDR2 SYDVKM. The CDR3 sequence is CASSSLPRVGAFF. The CDR3 DNA reads as TGTGCCAGCAGTTCGCTCCCACGGGTCGGAGCTTTCTTT.

The chain has TRBV4-3 and TRBJ2-2; tentative D call: TRBD1 (6 bases). This CDR3 spans 15 amino acids. V gave up 1 base and J gave up 5 bases, with 11 bases separating them. Germline CDR1 LGHNA, CDR2 YSLEER. The CDR3 protein is CASSQGDKRTGELFF. The CDR3 nucleotides read TGCGCCAGCAGCCAAGGGGACAAGAGGACCGGGGAGCTGTTTTTT.

V and J are TRBV7-2 and TRBJ1-2; TRBD1 might be the D (6 bases). The V gene's germline CDR1 is SGHTA and CDR2 FQGNSA. Trimming cost V 6 bases and J 8 bases, with 16 bases left between them. The CDR3 extends over 13 amino acids. CDR3 sequence (DNA): TGTGCCAGCAGTTCCACAGGGAGCCTCGGCTACACCTTC. This translates into CASSSTGSLGYTF.

This clone appeared once. The genes are TRBV6-5 and TRBJ2-7, with a weak D call TRBD2 (6 bases). V shed 2 bases and J shed 4 bases, with 15 bases lying between them. CDR3 length equals 15 residues. The germline V gene has CDR1 MNHEY and CDR2 SVGAGI. CDR3 nucleotides: TGTGCCAGCAGTTACCGGCGGGAATTACGGTACGAGCAGTACTTC. Amino acids: CASSYRRELRYEQYF.

The rearrangement joins TRBV5-8 to TRBJ1-2, with D possibly TRBD1 on 5 matching bases. Germline V CDR1 and CDR2: SGHTS, YDEGEE. CDR3 length: 14 amino acids. V was shortened by 2 bases and J by 4 bases, with 12 bases between the two germline ends. CDR3 sequence reads: CASSLWGLLYGYTF. Written as DNA, the CDR3 is TGTGCCAGCAGCTTATGGGGACTACTCTATGGCTACACCTTC.

The chain is built from TRBV28 and TRBJ1-4; TRBD1 matches at 7 bases. CDR1 and CDR2 from the germline V gene are MDHEN and SYDVKM. This CDR3 is 16 amino acids long. The V segment lost 5 bases and the J segment 8 bases; nucleotides outside the gene matches: 14. The chain's CDR3 is CASSPNQGQAVEKLFF. The DNA for the CDR3 is TGTGCCAGCAGTCCAAATCAAGGACAGGCGGTAGAAAAACTGTTTTTT.

This clone was found a few times. The J gene is TRBJ2-5, the V gene TRBV7-2; no clear D gene. V was pared by 3 bases and J by 1 base, with 6 bases between. Per germline, CDR1 SGHTA and CDR2 FQGNSA. The CDR3 runs 13 residues. Here the CDR3 DNA reads TGTGCCAGCAGCTTGAGACCCCAAGAGACCCAGTACTTC. The encoded protein is CASSLRPQETQYF. The full variable domain, with the rest looked up from reference TRBV7-2 and TRBJ2-5, is GAGVSQSPSNKVTEKGKDVELRCDPISGHTALYWYRQSLGQGLEFLIYFQGNSAPDKSGLPSDRFSAERTGGSVSTLTIQRTQQEDSAVYLCASSLRPQETQYFGPGTRLLVL.

The V call is TRBV7-3, the J call TRBJ1-1; the D gene is possibly TRBD1 (5 bases). The germline CDR1 and CDR2 sequences are SGHTA and FQGTGA. The CDR3 is made up of 15 amino acids. Trimming shortened V by 4 bases and J by 5 bases, and 17 bases separated the two germline ends. CDR3 amino acids: CASSSSTVSRTEAFF. In DNA form, the CDR3 reads TGTGCCAGCAGCTCCTCGACAGTTAGTAGGACTGAAGCTTTCTTT.

The table lists this clone with a few counts. V usage is TRBV10-3 and J usage is TRBJ2-1, with D possibly TRBD2 on 6 matching bases. Germline V gives CDR1 ENHRY, CDR2 SYGVKD. The CDR3 sequence is 15 residues long. The germline V and J ends were trimmed by 10 bases and 7 bases, with 23 bases remaining between them. As DNA, the CDR3 is TGTGCCACCTTAGCGGCGGAGGGGTTATGGAATGAGCAGTTCTTC. This gives the protein CATLAAEGLWNEQFF.

The chain recombines TRBV7-9 with TRBJ1-5; D possibly corresponds to TRBD1 (5 bases). There are 16 residues in the CDR3. Per germline, CDR1 SEHNR and CDR2 FQNEAQ (reference sequence). V shed 1 base and J shed 6 bases, with 16 bases lying between them. The CDR3 sequence is CASSLGTGGGGQPQHF. The CDR3, as DNA: TGTGCCAGCAGCTTAGGCACAGGCGGGGGTGGTCAGCCCCAGCATTTT.

The V and J genes are TRBV4-2 and TRBJ2-3; D is unresolved. V was shortened by 0 bases and J by 5 bases, with 12 bases between the two germline ends. From germline, CDR1 is LGHNA and CDR2 YNFKEQ. The CDR3 has 15 residues. The CDR3 loop reads CASSQDWISKDTQYF. The CDR3 nucleotides are TGTGCCAGCAGCCAAGATTGGATCTCGAAAGATACGCAGTATTTT.

In its sample, this clone was seen a few times. The rearrangement uses TRBV5-1 and TRBJ2-1, with D perhaps TRBD1 (6 bases). Germline V lookup: CDR1 SGHRS, CDR2 YFSETQ. V shed 5 bases and J shed 7 bases, with 13 bases lying between them. The CDR3 has 13 amino acids. The CDR3, as DNA: TGCGCCAGCAGTCAACAGGGAGTAAATGAGCAGTTCTTC. This codes for CASSQQGVNEQFF. Combining the CDR3 with reference TRBV5-1 and TRBJ2-1 gives the whole variable domain KAGVTQTPRYLIKTRGQQVTLSCSPISGHRSVSWYQQTPGQGLQFLFEYFSETQRNKGNFPGRFSGRQFSNSRSEMNVSTLELGDSALYLCASSQQGVNEQFFGPGTRLTVL.

For this clone: The identical CDR3 is also encoded by other nucleotide sequences in the sample. The V gene is TRBV18, the J gene TRBJ1-5, with D possibly TRBD1 on 5 matching bases. V was shortened by 2 bases and J by 7 bases, with 9 bases between the two germline ends. This CDR3 is 13 amino acids long. Germline values: CDR1 KGHSH, CDR2 LQKENI. The CDR3, as DNA: TGTGCCAGCTCACCAGGTAGGGACCAGCCCCAGCATTTT. This sequence encodes CASSPGRDQPQHF.

This chain connects TRBV5-1 to TRBJ2-6; D unclear. V gave up 5 bases and J gave up 0 bases, with 6 bases separating them. CDR3 size: 14 residues. Looked up from germline, CDR1 is SGHRS and CDR2 is YFSETQ. In DNA form, the CDR3 reads TGCGCCAGCAGAGGGCTCTCTGGGGCCAACGTCCTGACTTTC. Its translation: CASRGLSGANVLTF.

This clone has a handful of counts. The conserved final phenylalanine or tryptophan is absent from the CDR3, which likely points to a read error. The limits of the CDR3 on the DNA are not certain, so only TCRdb's listed CDR3 is given. J is TRBJ2-7 and V is TRBV14; no DNA check was done on the table's D call, TRBD2. The CDR3 contains 12 residues when both ends are counted. Looked up from germline, CDR1 is SGHDN and CDR2 is FVKESK. CDR3 sequence reads: CASSQELTRGRL.

The gene calls are TRBV2 and TRBJ2-5; no clear D gene. The CDR3 has 10 residues. V was cut by 1 base and J by 7 bases, with 1 base left in between. Germline assignment: CDR1 SNHLY and CDR2 FYNNEI. The DNA of the CDR3 is TGTGCCAGCAGTGAAGTGACCCAGTACTTC. Amino acid sequence: CASSEVTQYF.

V is TRBV6-5 and J is TRBJ2-1; the match to TRBD2 covers 10 bases. This CDR3 is 15 amino acids long. Germline V gives CDR1 MNHEY, CDR2 SVGAGI. J lost 7 bases, V lost 4 bases, and 7 bases had no gene match. CDR3 loop: CASSSLASGRNEQFF. CDR3 coding DNA: TGTGCCAGCAGTTCCCTGGCTAGCGGGAGAAATGAGCAGTTCTTC.

This clone turned up a few times. The chain recombines TRBV4-3 with TRBJ2-7; 7 bases map to TRBD2. Trimming cost V 0 bases and J 6 bases; bases outside gene matches: 2. Germline CDR1 is LGHNA and CDR2 is YSLEER. This CDR3 comprises 13 residues. This chain's CDR3 is CASSQDRGSEQYF. Here the CDR3 DNA reads TGCGCCAGCAGCCAAGATCGCGGGAGCGAGCAGTACTTC.